What follows are 27 T cell receptor beta chains derived from one specimen sequenced in a study of CD8 T cells in ankylosing spondylitis. Study conclusions and caveats: Characteristic of ankylosing spondylitis blood, it appeared, was a TCR beta motif comprising several highly homologous variants.

Using its own MiXCR run on the 5' RACE reads, TCRdb lists one record per CDR3 protein. The sample lists over 450,000 distinct CDR3 sequences, over 9.5% occurring once. These receptors have no known antigen. Sequenced input: blood, either unsorted or a sorted T cell fraction (not recorded which). The receptors come from a male donor with ankylosing spondylitis.

Only a few counts were recorded for this clonotype. The chain joins TRBV7-8 to TRBJ2-3, with 11 bases fitting TRBD1. The length of the CDR3 is 16 residues. Per the germline V gene, CDR1 is SGHVS and CDR2 is FQNEAQ. V was clipped by 5 bases and J by 2 bases; unmatched bases: 6. The CDR3 is CASSLSGQGVTDTQYF. As DNA, the CDR3 is TGTGCCAGCAGCCTGTCGGGACAGGGGGTCACAGATACGCAGTATTTT.

The V call is TRBV12-3 or TRBV12-4, the J call TRBJ2-7; 8 bases are shared with TRBD1. J was trimmed by 4 bases and V by 1 base; bases with no gene match: 3. The CDR3 loop spans 14 amino acids. Here the CDR3 DNA reads TGTGCCAGCAGTTTAGAGGACAGGGTATACGAGCAGTACTTC. Amino acid sequence: CASSLEDRVYEQYF.

DNA of the CDR3: TGTGCCAGCAGTGACACGACAGACGGGTCCGATACGCAGTATTTT. Amino acids: CASSDTTDGSDTQYF. V gene TRBV6-4 combines with J gene TRBJ2-3; perhaps TRBD1 as D (5 bases). V was trimmed by 2 bases and J by 6 bases, leaving 15 bases between them. The CDR3 has 15 amino acids. The germline gives CDR1 MRHNA, CDR2 SNTAGT.

This clonotype has a count of ten or more. V usage is TRBV11-1 and J usage is TRBJ2-7; the D call may be TRBD1 or TRBD2 (5 bases each). This CDR3 is 14 amino acids long. Deletions cut 6 bases from V and 3 bases from J, with 15 bases between. Per germline, CDR1 SGHAT and CDR2 FQDESV (reference sequence). The CDR3 loop is CASSLTRGNYEQYF. In DNA, the CDR3 is TGTGCCAGCAGTTTAACCCGGGGCAACTACGAGCAGTACTTC.

The chain joins TRBV25-1 to TRBJ2-5; a weak D match, TRBD2 (6 bases). Germline loops: CDR1 MGHDK, CDR2 SYGVNS. V was trimmed by 6 bases and J by 5 bases, leaving 19 bases between them. The CDR3 has 15 amino acids. The CDR3 coding sequence is TGTGCCAGCAGATCAACGGGGGATTCCCAGGAGACCCAGTACTTC. It yields the protein CASRSTGDSQETQYF.

This clonotype has a handful of counts. The chain couples TRBV4-1 to TRBJ2-1, with 12 bases matching TRBD2. The CDR3 has 16 amino acids. V gave up 2 bases and J gave up 9 bases; unmatched junction bases: 8. Germline V gene lookup returns CDR1 MGHRA and CDR2 YSYEKL. The CDR3 DNA is TGCGCCAGCAGCCAAAAAGCGACTAGCGGGAGATCTGAGCAGTTCTTC. Amino acid sequence: CASSQKATSGRSEQFF.

As for this clonotype: A much larger clone lies a single base off, so this may be a read error. The chain uses TRBV15 and TRBJ2-2; D is uncertain. This CDR3 region has 14 residues. The germline V gene has CDR1 LNHNV and CDR2 YYDKDF (reference sequence). V dropped 5 bases and J dropped 3 bases, with 10 bases sitting between them. CDR3 bases: TGTGCCACCAGCGTCCGGGTTGACACCGGGGAGCTGTTTTTT. It encodes CATSVRVDTGELFF.

V usage is TRBV21-1 and J usage is TRBJ2-3; the D call of TRBD1 is as the table states it, not checked on the DNA. TRBV21-1 is a documented pseudogene. The CDR3 covers 16 residues. Here the CDR3 reads CASSKALKGDTDTQYF. In DNA, the CDR3 is TGTGCCAGCAGCAAAGCGCTAAAGGGCGACACAGATACGCAGTATTTT.

Only a few counts were recorded for this clonotype. The chain joins TRBV30 to TRBJ1-5; 8 bases agree with TRBD1. CDR1 and CDR2 (germline): GTSNPN, SVGIG (reference sequence). The CDR3 consists of 13 residues. J lost 2 bases, V lost 3 bases, and 0 bases had no gene match. CDR3 nucleotide sequence: TGTGCCTGGAGGACAGGGGGCAATCAGCCCCAGCATTTT. It translates to CAWRTGGNQPQHF.

The V and J genes are TRBV2 and TRBJ2-7, with no clear D. CDR1 is SNHLY and CDR2 is FYNNEI in the germline V gene. Trimming left V 3 bases short and J 3 bases short, with 3 bases between. CDR3 length: 11 amino acids. The CDR3, as DNA: TGTGCCAGCAGTGACGGCTACGAGCAGTACTTC. Translated, it gives CASSDGYEQYF.

The J gene is TRBJ2-2, the V gene TRBV7-2; no reliable D call. Deletions cut 3 bases from V and 4 bases from J, with 12 bases between. The CDR3 covers 15 residues. CDR1 and CDR2 (germline): SGHTA, FQGNSA. DNA for the CDR3: TGTGCCAGCAGCTTTAGGACGGGTCGCACCGGGGAGCTGTTTTTT. As protein: CASSFRTGRTGELFF.

The chain uses TRBV5-6 and TRBJ2-3; TRBD2 aligns across 13 bases. The germline V gene has CDR1 SGHDT and CDR2 YYEEEE. V lost 0 bases, J lost 5 bases, and 3 bases stayed unmatched. CDR3 length: 16 amino acids. DNA for the CDR3: TGTGCCAGCAGCTTGGGGGGACTAGCGGGAAAAGATACGCAGTATTTT. Translation gives CASSLGGLAGKDTQYF.

The table lists this clonotype with a few counts. This rearrangement joins TRBV5-1 to TRBJ2-6, with D uncertain. The ends were cut back, 4 bases at V and 1 base at J, with 12 bases in the middle. The CDR3 is made up of 16 amino acids. The V gene's germline CDR1 is SGHRS and CDR2 YFSETQ. The CDR3, as DNA: TGCGCCAGCAGCCCCCACAAGGATTCTGGGGCCAACGTCCTGACTTTC. It encodes CASSPHKDSGANVLTF.

This clonotype was seen many times. J is TRBJ1-5 and V is TRBV7-9; 8 nucleotides line up with TRBD1. This CDR3 comprises 13 residues. The germline V gene has CDR1 SEHNR and CDR2 FQNEAQ (reference sequence). V was pared by 5 bases and J by 5 bases, with 2 bases of the junction left unmatched. DNA of the CDR3: TGTGCCAGCAGCCCAGGGGGCTATCAGCCCCAGCATTTT. Translating it yields CASSPGGYQPQHF.

The chain carries TRBV24-1 and TRBJ2-1; TRBD2 matches 9 bases. Germline assignment: CDR1 KGHDR and CDR2 SFDVKD. Trimming took 4 bases from V and 9 from J; bases not matched to a gene: 15. CDR3 size: 17 residues. The CDR3 DNA reads as TGTGCCACCAGTGACACCGCTCGGGTAGCGGGAGCCTTTGAGCAGTTCTTC. Amino acids: CATSDTARVAGAFEQFF.

At least ten counts were recorded for this clonotype. The chain joins TRBV20-1 to TRBJ2-7, with 9 bases fitting TRBD2. CDR3 length: 14 residues. CDR1 is DFQATT and CDR2 is SNEGSKA in the germline V gene (reference sequence). V shed 5 bases and J 0 bases; nucleotides not matched to a gene: 5. This chain's CDR3 is CSASPGLASYEQYF. The CDR3 DNA is TGCAGTGCTTCACCGGGACTAGCCTCCTACGAGCAGTACTTC.

This clonotype has a count of ten or more. The V call is TRBV7-8, the J call TRBJ2-7, with 7 positions matching TRBD2. The CDR3 is 13 amino acids. In germline, CDR1 is SGHVS, CDR2 FQNEAQ. V dropped 2 bases and J dropped 6; count of bases not matched to a gene: 4. CDR3 sequence: CASSLFTGGEQYF. The CDR3 bases are TGTGCCAGCAGCTTATTTACGGGGGGCGAGCAGTACTTC.

The chain couples TRBV20-1 to TRBJ2-1; 7 bases align to TRBD2. In germline, CDR1 is DFQATT, CDR2 SNEGSKA (reference sequence). The CDR3 covers 17 residues. The trim removed 6 bases at V and 4 bases at J, leaving 18 bases unmatched. The DNA for the CDR3 is TGCAGTGCCTACCCCCCTGGGGCGGGAGTCCCATACAATGAGCAGTTCTTC. Its protein product is CSAYPPGAGVPYNEQFF.

This clonotype appeared many times. The chain uses TRBV20-1 and TRBJ2-3, with D unresolved. The germline V gene has CDR1 DFQATT and CDR2 SNEGSKA (reference sequence). The ends were cut back, 8 bases at V and 2 bases at J, with 17 bases in the middle. The CDR3 is 14 residues long. Written as DNA, the CDR3 is TGCAGTTTTGTTGACTGGGCCAACACAGATACGCAGTATTTT. Protein sequence: CSFVDWANTDTQYF.

The chain couples TRBV5-1 to TRBJ1-1; the D is unclear. This CDR3 has 13 amino acids. V lost 2 bases and J 4 bases, leaving 9 bases between the germline ends. Per germline, CDR1 SGHRS and CDR2 YFSETQ. This chain's CDR3 is CASSFQLGTEAFF. DNA for the CDR3: TGCGCCAGCAGCTTTCAACTCGGCACTGAAGCTTTCTTT.

The J gene is TRBJ1-1, the V gene TRBV24-1; possibly TRBD1 for D (5 bases). Germline V gene data show CDR1 as KGHDR and CDR2 as SFDVKD. The CDR3 is made up of 13 amino acids. Trimming shortened V by 0 bases and J by 8 bases, and 9 bases separated the two germline ends. CDR3: CATSDLLGGEAFF. CDR3 DNA: TGTGCCACCAGTGATTTGCTTGGGGGAGAAGCTTTCTTT.

The chain couples TRBV20-1 to TRBJ2-6; D gene uncertain. The germline CDR1 and CDR2 sequences are DFQATT and SNEGSKA (reference sequence). This CDR3 spans 12 amino acids. V was pared by 7 bases and J by 0 bases, with 4 bases between. The CDR3 is CSVLSGANVLTF. The CDR3 DNA follows: TGCAGTGTTCTCTCTGGGGCCAACGTCCTGACTTTC.

This clonotype appeared a few times. This chain connects TRBV29-1 to TRBJ2-1; 10 nucleotides agree with TRBD2. Per germline, CDR1 SQVTM and CDR2 ANQGSEA. V lost 7 bases to trimming and J lost 5 bases; unmatched junction nucleotides: 8. The CDR3 consists of 14 residues. CDR3: CSASSGRGNNEQFF. The CDR3, as DNA: TGCAGCGCTTCAAGCGGGAGGGGGAACAATGAGCAGTTCTTC.

This clonotype was recorded a few times. This rearrangement joins TRBV18 to TRBJ1-1; D may be TRBD1 (5 bases). V shed 3 bases and J shed 0 bases, with 8 bases lying between them. The germline CDR1 and CDR2 sequences are KGHSH and LQKENI. This CDR3 spans 14 amino acids. CDR3 DNA: TGTGCCAGCTCACCGACAGCCTTGAACACTGAAGCTTTCTTT. It codes for CASSPTALNTEAFF.

This clonotype was detected only a few times. This chain joins TRBV5-1 and TRBJ2-5; TRBD1 aligns across 7 bases. Germline CDR1 SGHRS, CDR2 YFSETQ. The CDR3 has 16 amino acids. V was pared by 4 bases and J by 2 bases, with 11 bases of the junction left unmatched. CDR3 coding DNA: TGCGCCAGCAGCAGGGGGCGTAGCGCCTTACAAGAGACCCAGTACTTC. Its translation: CASSRGRSALQETQYF.

This chain uses TRBV9 with TRBJ2-1; D may be TRBD2 (5 bases). The length of the CDR3 is 14 residues. Germline CDR1 reads SGDLS; CDR2 reads YYNGEE. Between the trimmed V and J ends, which lost 4 bases and 9 bases, there was a span of 17 bases. The CDR3 sequence is CASSPGNPEGEQFF. The CDR3 coding sequence is TGTGCCAGCAGCCCAGGTAACCCTGAGGGTGAGCAGTTCTTC.

The chain employs TRBV7-8 and TRBJ2-1; 13 positions match TRBD2. The CDR3 is 17 amino acids. J was trimmed by 2 bases and V by 5 bases; bases with no gene match: 6. Germline CDR1 is SGHVS and CDR2 is FQNEAQ. The CDR3 loop is CASSLGLAGVAYNEQFF. CDR3 sequence (DNA): TGTGCCAGCAGCCTAGGACTAGCGGGAGTAGCCTACAATGAGCAGTTCTTC.